By share of the sample, the clone carrying this T cell receptor beta chain is medium-sized. Its antigen remains unidentified. The sample belongs to a study of immune heterogeneity within non-small cell lung tumors. Overall study: It was found that the tumors were a handful of squamous cell carcinomas, over nine non-squamous carcinomas and 1 not otherwise specified.

Study-wide points: Identical dominant CDR3 beta clonotypes recurred across tumor sites within a patient, alongside site-unique high-frequency clones. Individual patients' high-frequency T-cell receptor beta clonotypes were largely distinct from one another.

The V gene lost 3 bases and the J gene lost 3 bases, with 18 bases spanning the gap. The CDR3 has 18 residues. Per the germline V gene, CDR1 is SGHVS and CDR2 is FQNEAQ. At approximately 600 ng per sample, bulk tumor genomic DNA provided the template. Surgeons took several biopsies per primary tumor, spaced far apart, during surgery. Curative surgery was undertaken by patients, who had untreated, newly diagnosed non-small cell lung cancer. Newly diagnosed non-small cell lung cancer patients undergoing curative-intent surgery served as donors. It was with 32 V and 13 J primers that multiplex PCR amplified TCR beta CDR3. TCRdb independently ran MiXCR on the multiplex PCR reads; one entry per CDR3 protein. The repertoire holds roughly 3,300 distinct CDR3 sequences, with 20% to 25% as singletons.

Sequencing was carried out using lung tumor tissue. The clonotype originates from a man aged 55 to 70 with non-small cell lung cancer. The chain employs TRBV7-8 and TRBJ1-6; tentatively, D is TRBD1 (5 bases). Here the CDR3 DNA reads TGTGCCAGCAGCTTCGGCGGGGGATTGAGCGGCTATAATTCACCCCTCCACTTT. As protein: CASSFGGGLSGYNSPLHF.